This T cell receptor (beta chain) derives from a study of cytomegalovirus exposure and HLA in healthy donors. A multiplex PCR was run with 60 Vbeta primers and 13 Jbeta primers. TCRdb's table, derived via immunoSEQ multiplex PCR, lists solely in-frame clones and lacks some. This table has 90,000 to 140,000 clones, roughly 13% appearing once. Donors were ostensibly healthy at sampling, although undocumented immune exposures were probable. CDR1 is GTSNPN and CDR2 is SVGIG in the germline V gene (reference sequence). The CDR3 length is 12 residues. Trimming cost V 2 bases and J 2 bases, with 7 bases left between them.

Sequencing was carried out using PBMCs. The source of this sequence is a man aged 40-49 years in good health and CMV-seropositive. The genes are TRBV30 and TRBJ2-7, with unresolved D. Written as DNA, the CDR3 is TGTGCCTGGAGTTTGACTGCCTACGAGCAGTACTTC. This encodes CAWSLTAYEQYF.